This T cell receptor beta chain was recovered during a study of early T cells in non-severe SARS-CoV-2 infection. Overall study: Sequencing input comprised bulk RNA from unsorted whole blood; chain pairing was not available.

This clonotype was counted a few times. Trimming removed 5 bases from V and 0 bases from J; junction bases left unmatched: 1. The CDR3 has 15 amino acids. The V gene's germline CDR1 is SGHAT and CDR2 FQNNGV. The library protocol tagged individual cDNA molecules with unique molecular identifiers. TCRdb passed the 5' RACE reads through MiXCR, listing each CDR3 protein once. Of about 48,000 distinct CDR3 sequences listed, approximately 9.8% are singletons. Sample: whole blood. The receptor's source is an adult who was a healthcare worker with PCR-confirmed SARS-CoV-2 infection or an uninfected control (not recorded which). This sequence joins TRBV11-2 and TRBJ2-1; 10 bases are a match to TRBD1. CDR3 residues: CASSRTGGSYNEQFF. DNA for the CDR3: TGTGCCAGCAGCCGGACAGGGGGCTCCTACAATGAGCAGTTCTTC.